A selection of T cell receptor beta chains follows, all from one sample in a study of blood T cell repertoires in COVID-19. The protocol was immunoSEQ multiplex PCR, while the TCRdb copy is restricted to in-frame clones and leaves out a portion. The data contain under 300,000 clones, roughly 89% of them seen just once; the ten biggest clones take up roughly 2.2%. The sequenced sample was peripheral blood. These receptors all come from a middle-aged man with acute or convalescent COVID-19. Each CDR3 is given with its conserved first and last residue. D genes are given only for firm matches. A row's size may be missing; if present it is once, few, many or a size class.

d_gene | j_gene | abundance | v_gene | CDR3nt | CDR3aa
- | TRBJ2-3 | - | TRBV29-1 | TGCAGCGTTGTCACTACCGGCACAGATACGCAGTATTTT | CSVVTTGTDTQYF
- | TRBJ1-4 | - | TRBV3-1/TRBV3-2 | TGTGCCAGCAGCCAAGCTGGCATGGGAGCAGGTAGGGAAAAACTGTTTTTT | CASSQAGMGAGREKLFF
TRBD1 | TRBJ1-6 | - | TRBV19 | TGTGCCAGTAGTATGGGGGACAGGTTGAATTCACCCCTCCACTTT | CASSMGDRLNSPLHF
- | TRBJ2-7 | - | TRBV18 | TGTGCCAGCTCACCGGACCAGGGCCCCTACGAGCAGTACTTC | CASSPDQGPYEQYF
TRBD2 | TRBJ2-7 | - | TRBV5-1 | TGCGCCAGCAGTCGGACTAGCGGGGGGGCGAGTGGCGTCGAGCAGTACTTC | CASSRTSGGASGVEQYF
- | TRBJ2-2 | once | TRBV7-3 | TGTGCCAGCAGCCGAATACATGCTACCGGGGAGCTGTTTTTT | CASSRIHATGELFF
- | TRBJ2-7 | - | TRBV28 | TGTGCCAGCAGCACCGCCGGCTACGAGCAGTACTTC | CASSTAGYEQYF
- | TRBJ2-6 | once | TRBV5-6 | TGTGCCAGCAGCCCGGCCAGGGCTGGGGCCAACGTCCTGACTTTC | CASSPARAGANVLTF
- | TRBJ1-6 | few | TRBV16 | TGTGCCAGCAGCCAATCTAGCCAGACCCTCCACTTT | CASSQSSQTLHF
- | TRBJ1-2 | - | TRBV2 | TGTGCCAGCAGGGACCAGGGGAACTATGGCTACACCTTC | CASRDQGNYGYTF
TRBD2 | TRBJ2-5 | - | TRBV5-4 | TGTGCCAGCAGCCGGGGGGTGCTAGCGGCCCAAGAGACCCAGTACTTC | CASSRGVLAAQETQYF
- | TRBJ1-2 | - | TRBV15 | TGTGCCACCAGCAGAGATAAAGTGGCAGGGATCTATGGCTACACCTTC | CATSRDKVAGIYGYTF
TRBD1 | TRBJ2-5 | - | TRBV9 | TGTGCCAGCAGCCCCACGACAGGGCGGGAGACCCAGTACTTC | CASSPTTGRETQYF
- | TRBJ2-5 | - | TRBV27 | TGTGCCAGCACCCCGACAGGGAGGCAGACCCAGTACTTC | CASTPTGRQTQYF
TRBD1 | TRBJ1-2 | - | TRBV9 | TGTGCCAGCAGTCGGGACAGGGAAGGCTACACCTTC | CASSRDREGYTF
- | TRBJ1-4 | - | TRBV5-3 | TGTGCCAGAAGCTTGCGGCAGCGTAGAACAAGAAAAAATGAAAAACTGTTTTTT | CARSLRQRRTRKNEKLFF
TRBD2 | TRBJ2-5 | - | TRBV27 | TGTGCCAGCAGTTTAGGGCTAGCGGGATTAGAGACCCAGTACTTC | CASSLGLAGLETQYF
- | TRBJ2-2 | - | TRBV2 | TGTGCCAGCAGGGCTACAGGGTTCCCAACCGGGGAGCTGTTTTTT | CASRATGFPTGELFF
TRBD1 | TRBJ2-1 | - | TRBV19 | TGTGCCACCACAGGCCCAGGGGGCTGGGAGCAGTTCTTC | CATTGPGGWEQFF
- | TRBJ1-1 | - | TRBV6-5 | TGTGCCAGCAGACGAGCAGTCGACAGTGAAGCTTTCTTT | CASRRAVDSEAFF
- | TRBJ1-5 | many | TRBV21-1 | TGTGCCAGCAGCAAATCAGAAGGGGGCAGACAGCCCCAGCATTTT | CASSKSEGGRQPQHF
TRBD1 | TRBJ1-2 | - | TRBV6-6 | TGTGCCAGCAGCCGACAGGGGCCGGGCTATGGCTACACCTTC | CASSRQGPGYGYTF
- | TRBJ2-3 | - | TRBV5-4 | TGTGCCAGCAGACCCACGACGGACAGAAGCACAGATACGCAGTATTTT | CASRPTTDRSTDTQYF
- | TRBJ2-4 | - | TRBV5-1 | TGCGCCAGCAGCTTGGGACAGAGAAACATTCAGTACTTC | CASSLGQRNIQYF
- | TRBJ1-2 | once | TRBV5-1 | TGCGCCAGCAAACTCAACGAGGGCAGCTACACCTTC | CASKLNEGSYTF
TRBD1 | TRBJ2-2 | - | TRBV30 | TGTGCCTGGAGGGTTGGGACAGGGGCCGGGGAGCTGTTTTTT | CAWRVGTGAGELFF
- | TRBJ2-1 | once | TRBV3-1/TRBV3-2 | TGTGCCAGCAGCCAGCGATCGGTAATCCGGGACAATGAGCAGTTCTTC | CASSQRSVIRDNEQFF
- | TRBJ1-2 | - | TRBV9 | TGTGCCAGCGACCCGGGATTCGAGCCGGATGGCTACACCTTC | CASDPGFEPDGYTF
- | TRBJ2-1 | - | TRBV5-4 | TGTGCCAGCAGCGTGGACAGAGCTCGTGAGCAGTTCTTC | CASSVDRAREQFF
- | TRBJ2-1 | - | TRBV30 | TGTGCCTGGGGACCGGACCTACGGCGGGGCAATGAGCAGTTCTTC | CAWGPDLRRGNEQFF
- | TRBJ1-4 | - | TRBV25-1 | TGTGCCAGCAGTGAACTTACAGCCGCAACTAATGAAAAACTGTTTTTT | CASSELTAATNEKLFF
TRBD2 | TRBJ2-1 | - | TRBV5-1 | TGCGCCAGCAGCCGACTAGCGGGGGAATACAATGAGCAGTTCTTC | CASSRLAGEYNEQFF
- | TRBJ1-4 | - | TRBV14 | TGTGCCAGCAGCCAAGAAGGACAATTTGGGGAAAAACTGTTTTTT | CASSQEGQFGEKLFF
TRBD1 | TRBJ1-2 | - | TRBV29-1 | TGCAGCGTTGTGCTGGGACAGGCGCTTGGGGGATGGGGAGGCTACACCTTC | CSVVLGQALGGWGGYTF
- | TRBJ1-2 | - | TRBV6-5 | TGTGCCAGCAGTCCCAGGGGAGGGCTGGGCTACACCTTC | CASSPRGGLGYTF
TRBD1 | TRBJ1-6 | - | TRBV11-1 | TGTGCCAGCAGCCCGGGACAGTACAATTCACCCCTCCACTTT | CASSPGQYNSPLHF
- | TRBJ2-7 | - | TRBV19 | TGTGCCAGTCGGGGACGGGGGAGCTCCTACGAGCAGTACTTC | CASRGRGSSYEQYF
- | TRBJ2-4 | - | TRBV3-1/TRBV3-2 | TGTGCCAGCAGCCAACAGGGTTTAGGGGCCAAAAACATTCAGTACTTC | CASSQQGLGAKNIQYF
- | TRBJ2-7 | - | TRBV3-1/TRBV3-2 | TGTGCCAGCAGCCAAGATGTAATGGGCCTCGAGCAGTACTTC | CASSQDVMGLEQYF
TRBD2 | TRBJ2-1 | - | TRBV30 | TGTGCCTGCTCGGGACTAGCGGGGGGTTTTGCCTACAATGAGCAGTTCTTC | CACSGLAGGFAYNEQFF
- | TRBJ1-1 | - | TRBV7-3 | TGTGCCAGCAGCCCTCGGGGAGGTTCTCTTGAGGGAGCTTTCTTT | CASSPRGGSLEGAFF
TRBD1 | TRBJ2-2 | - | TRBV11-3 | TGTGCCAGCAGCTTACGGGGGACAGGGCCCGGGGAGCTGTTTTTT | CASSLRGTGPGELFF
- | TRBJ1-1 | - | TRBV30 | TGTGCCTGGAGTTACACACGGAACACTGAAGCTTTCTTT | CAWSYTRNTEAFF
TRBD1 | TRBJ1-1 | - | TRBV15 | TGTGCCACCAGCCCTCAGGGGGCCCGGCGCACTGAAGCTTTCTTT | CATSPQGARRTEAFF
TRBD2 | TRBJ2-5 | - | TRBV7-2 | TGTGCCAGCAGCCCCGCGGCGGGGGGGGGAGAGACCCAGTACTTC | CASSPAAGGGETQYF
TRBD1 | TRBJ1-6 | - | TRBV11-2 | TGTGCCAGCAGCCCGGACAGGGTAAATTCACCCCTCCACTTT | CASSPDRVNSPLHF
- | TRBJ2-5 | - | TRBV3-1/TRBV3-2 | TGTGCCAGCAGCCCCTCGGGGGAAGTGAAGACCCAGTACTTC | CASSPSGEVKTQYF
- | TRBJ2-4 | - | TRBV12-3/TRBV12-4 | TGTGCCAGCAGTTTTTTCGGAAACATTCAGTACTTC | CASSFFGNIQYF
- | TRBJ1-5 | few | TRBV2 | TGTGCCAGCAGCGACTTGGGGCCGGAACAGCCCCAGCATTTT | CASSDLGPEQPQHF
- | TRBJ1-1 | - | TRBV3-1/TRBV3-2 | TGTGCCAGCAGCCGTTGGACAGCTGTTGAAGCTTTCTTT | CASSRWTAVEAFF
TRBD2 | TRBJ2-3 | - | TRBV7-6 | TGTGCCAGCAGCGGGTGGGCGGGGGGCACAGATACGCAGTATTTT | CASSGWAGGTDTQYF
- | TRBJ2-3 | - | TRBV3-1/TRBV3-2 | TGTGCCAGCAGCCAAGATCAAGCAAATTTTTACACAGATACGCAGTATTTT | CASSQDQANFYTDTQYF
- | TRBJ1-5 | - | TRBV24-1 | TGTGCCACCAAGGAAGGGTTTACCGTCAGGGGATACAATCAGCCCCAGCATTTT | CATKEGFTVRGYNQPQHF
- | TRBJ2-1 | - | TRBV2 | TGTGCCAGCAGTGAAGTGTTTTCGACAGCAGGCGAGCAGTTCTTC | CASSEVFSTAGEQFF
TRBD1 | TRBJ1-3 | - | TRBV5-1 | TGCGCCAGCAGCGGGGGACAGGGGGGCACCATATATTTT | CASSGGQGGTIYF
- | TRBJ2-2 | - | TRBV9 | TGTGCCAGCAGCGTCCGGGGCGGGGCGAACACCGGGGAGCTGTTTTTT | CASSVRGGANTGELFF